This T cell receptor beta chain was profiled in a study of Graves' ophthalmopathy and Graves' hyperthyroidism. Study-wide results and caveats: For separating ophthalmopathy from stable hyperthyroidism, a 13-signature model gave about 90% sensitivity and 81.08% specificity. The model's prediction of ophthalmopathy progression had about 70% sensitivity and 72% to 75% specificity.

Amplified material comprised TCR beta CDR3 regions derived from RNA transcripts. A first-round RT-PCR used HTBI primers, followed by a second-round multiplex PCR. MiXCR was run by TCRdb on the multiplex PCR reads, yielding one entry per CDR3 protein. The sample shows 500,000 to 700,000 distinct CDR3 sequences, under 45% of them seen only once. This CDR3 is 14 amino acids long. Trimming took 0 bases from V and 0 from J, leaving 9 bases between them. Germline assignment: CDR1 DFQATT and CDR2 SNEGSKA (reference sequence). This clonotype was picked up many times. The antigen is unknown. The specimen sequenced was peripheral blood or thyroid tissue (not recorded which). The chain links TRBV20-1 to TRBJ2-7; no definite D call. The receptor was derived from an adult man with Graves' hyperthyroidism. The CDR3 sequence is CSARDLTVSYEQYF. The DNA for the CDR3 is TGCAGTGCTAGAGATCTCACAGTCTCCTACGAGCAGTACTTC.